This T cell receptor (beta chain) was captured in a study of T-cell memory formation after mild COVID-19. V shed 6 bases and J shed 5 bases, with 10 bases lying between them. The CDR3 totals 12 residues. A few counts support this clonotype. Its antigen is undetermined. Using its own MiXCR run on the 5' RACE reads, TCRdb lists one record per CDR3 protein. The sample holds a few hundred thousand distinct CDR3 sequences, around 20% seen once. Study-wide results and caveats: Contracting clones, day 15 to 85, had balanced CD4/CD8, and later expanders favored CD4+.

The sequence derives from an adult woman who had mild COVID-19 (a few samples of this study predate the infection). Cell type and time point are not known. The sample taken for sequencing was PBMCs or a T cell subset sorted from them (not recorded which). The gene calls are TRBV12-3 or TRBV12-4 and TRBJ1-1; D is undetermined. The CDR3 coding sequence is TGTGCCAGCAGAATTGGGTGGACTGAAGCTTTCTTT. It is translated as CASRIGWTEAFF.